Listed below are T cell receptor beta chains from one sample, sequenced in a study of response to subunit inactivated influenza vaccine. MiXCR, run by TCRdb on the RT-PCR reads, gives a single entry per CDR3 protein. The sample records about 540,000 distinct CDR3 sequences, under 30% being singletons. This sample was also put to use in a study of T cells expressing NK-cell markers.

The input for sequencing was CD4+ T cells sorted from PBMCs, taken 11 to 12 days after vaccination. Receptor source: a man over 45 who received an inactivated influenza vaccine. CDR3s include the opening cysteine and the closing phenylalanine or tryptophan. Fields, in order: J gene, V gene, CDR3 protein.

>TRBJ2-3|TRBV12-3/TRBV12-4
CASTWAGVEDTQYF
>TRBJ2-1|TRBV6-2/TRBV6-3
CASSTRTGGGDEQFF
>TRBJ2-7|TRBV20-1
CSASRTSGSTYEQYF
>TRBJ1-2|TRBV20-1
CSARRPEGYTF
>TRBJ2-3|TRBV7-8
CASSLRAQSTDTQYF
>TRBJ2-3|TRBV24-1
CATSDRGRGSSDTQYF
>TRBJ2-3|TRBV7-9
CASSDRRLGTGQITQYF
>TRBJ1-2|TRBV4-1
CASRPLGQPYGYTF
>TRBJ2-7|TRBV29-1
CSVVVRDTAIYEQYF
>TRBJ1-1|TRBV5-5
CASSLGEGWRAEAFF
>TRBJ2-3|TRBV11-2
CASSPGTRLAGTDTQYF
>TRBJ1-5|TRBV12-3/TRBV12-4
CASSLGGSGQPQHF
>TRBJ2-5|TRBV20-1
CSASIAGRGQETQYF
>TRBJ1-3|TRBV11-2
CASSPSGDTIYF
>TRBJ1-6|TRBV2
CASKRGSDSPLHF
>TRBJ1-2|TRBV9
CASSGLQGAPYGYTF
>TRBJ2-3|TRBV2
CASKLRSADTQYF
>TRBJ2-4|TRBV24-1
CATSDWRGIQYF
>TRBJ1-1|TRBV20-1
CSARVGGAVGINTEAFF
>TRBJ2-1|TRBV20-1
CSARFPSGRSYNEQFF
>TRBJ2-1|TRBV15
CATSRAVSGYNEQFF
>TRBJ2-1|TRBV4-1
CASSQGLAVSYNEQFF
>TRBJ2-3|TRBV7-3
CASSPGVFGTDTQYF
>TRBJ2-7|TRBV11-2
CASSLKRGWGEQYF
>TRBJ2-3|TRBV29-1
CSVGQGASTDTQYF
>TRBJ1-1|TRBV28
CASSTGRMNTEAFF
>TRBJ2-7|TRBV2
CASSEFRNSEQYF
>TRBJ1-4|TRBV11-1
CASSLVGTGFATNEKLFF
>TRBJ2-7|TRBV6-2/TRBV6-3
CASIRDRGPYEQYF
>TRBJ1-2|TRBV14
CASSQRRGGNYGYTF
>TRBJ1-1|TRBV3-1
CASSQPRTATSYSEAFF
>TRBJ1-3|TRBV19
CASDDSGAGNTIYF
>TRBJ2-2|TRBV4-3
CASSQELGAPNTGELFF
>TRBJ2-1|TRBV7-3
CASSLLAGDAEQFF
>TRBJ1-1|TRBV20-1
CSAREPGRRNTEAFF
>TRBJ1-5|TRBV28
CASSLTAQPQHF
>TRBJ2-3|TRBV11-2
CASSFNTDTQYF
>TRBJ2-7|TRBV23-1
CASSQSRRASSYEQYF
>TRBJ2-3|TRBV29-1
CSGQHTDTQYF
>TRBJ1-3|TRBV28
CASFLRDGSSGNTIYF
>TRBJ2-5|TRBV4-3
CASSQGGGPDETQYF
>TRBJ2-1|TRBV7-8
CASSLSTSGRGYNEQFF
>TRBJ2-5|TRBV20-1
CSARDWGGQETQYF
>TRBJ2-7|TRBV11-2
CASSPTRTGLAGPDYEQYF
>TRBJ2-3|TRBV20-1
CSAAQGLAGTKDTQYF
>TRBJ2-5|TRBV12-3/TRBV12-4
CASSSPETQYF
>TRBJ2-3|TRBV7-8
CASSLGRWDSTQYF
>TRBJ2-3|TRBV4-1
CASSPHYSPRRSPADTQYF
>TRBJ2-7|TRBV28
CASSLNSPGEQYF
>TRBJ1-5|TRBV7-2
CASSLSTGIQPQHF
>TRBJ2-7|TRBV20-1
CSAVGGEFLYEQYF
>TRBJ1-2|TRBV20-1
CSARDGTGGFYGYTF
>TRBJ2-1|TRBV27
CASSDGTQYNEQFF
>TRBJ2-2|TRBV28
CASSLWPGLNTGELFF
>TRBJ2-3|TRBV7-2
CASSLIVAGDTQYF
>TRBJ2-4|TRBV20-1
CSARGTLREAAKNIQYF
>TRBJ1-4|TRBV15
CATTTSRRAEKLFF
>TRBJ2-1|TRBV2
CASSESRLSYNEQFF